These 22 T cell receptor beta chains were sequenced from one sample in a study of tumor and adjacent non-tumor tissue in lung cancer. The library came from three nested PCR rounds adapted from ARM-PCR protocols. TCRdb itself ran the multiplex PCR reads through MiXCR, one entry per CDR3 protein. The sample contains 100,000 or so distinct CDR3 sequences, 80% of which appear only once. RNA was extracted from bulk tissue without any cell sorting. This non-tumor lung sample came from over 3 cm beyond the tumor edge. Sequenced input: distant non-tumor lung tissue. The origin of the receptors is a man in his fifties or sixties with small cell lung cancer.

The V call is TRBV11-1, the J call TRBJ2-1, with D uncertain. The CDR3 has 15 amino acids. The germline CDR1 and CDR2 sequences are SGHAT and FQDESV (reference sequence). V was shortened by 2 bases and J by 4 bases, with 12 bases between the two germline ends. DNA for the CDR3: TGTGCCAGCAGCTTAATCGCGGCATCTTACAATGAGCAGTTCTTC. Amino acid sequence: CASSLIAASYNEQFF.

This clonotype has a count of ten or more. The chain employs TRBV12-3 or TRBV12-4 and TRBJ1-5; D call uncertain. CDR3 length: 15 residues. Trimming removed 3 bases from V and 2 bases from J, with 11 bases in between. Here the CDR3 reads CASSLSGPGNQPQHF. For the CDR3, the DNA is TGTGCCAGCAGTTTGAGTGGGCCAGGCAATCAGCCCCAGCATTTT.

As concerns this clonotype: With a much larger clone just one base away, this may be a read error. The CDR3 DNA reads TGCAGTACTTTACGACAGGGATCGTATGAAAAACTGTTTTTT. Amino acids: CSTLRQGSYEKLFF. V and J are TRBV20-1 and TRBJ1-4, with 7 bases identical to TRBD1. J lost 6 bases, V lost 8 bases, and 12 bases had no gene match. The V gene's germline CDR1 is DFQATT and CDR2 SNEGSKA (reference sequence). The CDR3 consists of 14 residues.

With respect to this clonotype: Since no conserved phenylalanine or tryptophan closes the CDR3, a read error is the likely cause. The CDR3 DNA follows: TGCAGCGGACAGGGGGCAGTGACCGGGGAGCTGTTTTCT. Translated, it gives CSGQGAVTGELFS. The chain uses TRBV29-1 and TRBJ2-2; 10 bases line up with TRBD1. The germline V gene has CDR1 SQVTM and CDR2 ANQGSEA. This CDR3 is built from 13 residues. V shed 7 bases, J shed 5 bases, and the junction held 4 bases outside the gene matches.

Notes on this clonotype: At one end the junction does not follow the germline gene, possibly because of a read error. This chain uses TRBV30 with TRBJ2-4; 7 bases align to TRBD1. The CDR3 runs to 13 residues. The germline V gene encodes CDR1 GTSNPN and CDR2 SVGIG (reference sequence). The DNA for the CDR3 is TGTGCCTGGAGTCGAGCAGGGGGTAACATTCAGAACTTC. Its translation is CAWSRAGGNIQNF.

This chain uses TRBV19 with TRBJ2-1, with 9 bases aligning to TRBD2. Germline-derived CDR1 and CDR2 are LNHDA and SQIVND (reference sequence). J lost 0 bases, V lost 7 bases, and 13 bases had no gene match. This CDR3 is built from 18 residues. In nucleotides, the CDR3 is TGTGCCAGTAAACCAGCGGGAGGCCACTTGAGCTCCTACAATGAGCAGTTCTTC. Protein: CASKPAGGHLSSYNEQFF. The variable domain in full, completed from reference TRBV19 and TRBJ2-1, reads DGGITQSPKYLFRKEGQNVTLSCEQNLNHDAMYWYRQDPGQGLRLIYYSQIVNDFQKGDIAEGYSVSREKKESFPLTVTSAQKNPTAFYLCASKPAGGHLSSYNEQFFGPGTRLTVL.

On this clonotype itself: The junction departs from the called germline gene at one end, perhaps through a read error. The chain links TRBV11-2 to TRBJ2-1; D call uncertain. Germline CDR1 and CDR2: SGHAT and FQNNGV. The CDR3 is made up of 14 amino acids. The CDR3, as DNA: TGTGCCAGCAGTTTAGAGGCACGGTTAGTTGAGCAGTTCTTC. Translation: CASSLEARLVEQFF.

Of note for this clonotype: Since a much larger clone is just one base distant, this may be a read error. In DNA form, the CDR3 reads TGTGCCAGCAGTCGTGGACTAGCGGGAGACAATGAGCAGTTCTTC. Translating gives CASSRGLAGDNEQFF. V usage is TRBV5-8 and J usage is TRBJ2-1; the match to TRBD2 covers 13 bases. Germline CDR1 and CDR2: SGHTS and YDEGEE. V shed 5 bases, J shed 5 bases, and the junction held 4 bases outside the gene matches. The CDR3 consists of 15 residues.

For the CDR3, the DNA is TGTGCCAGCTGTGATTACAGGGAGCCTTCACCCCTCCACTTT. Amino acid sequence: CASCDYREPSPLHF. The chain couples TRBV6-6 to TRBJ1-6; a possible D gene is TRBD1 (6 bases). CDR1 is MNHNY and CDR2 is SVGAGI in the germline V gene (reference sequence). V shed 8 bases and J shed 9 bases, with 17 bases lying between them. The CDR3 contains 14 residues.

The gene calls are TRBV14 and TRBJ2-1, with D possibly TRBD1 on 6 matching bases. The CDR3 has 15 residues. Germline values: CDR1 SGHDN, CDR2 FVKESK. Trimming pared 5 bases from V and 6 bases from J, leaving 17 bases between. The CDR3 region has the DNA TGTGCCAGCAGCATCCGACAGGCTGGGGGCAATGAGCAGTTCTTC. It is translated as CASSIRQAGGNEQFF.

This chain connects TRBV7-8 to TRBJ2-1; no definite D call. This CDR3 spans 15 amino acids. Deletions cut 5 bases from V and 5 bases from J, with 16 bases between. The germline V gene encodes CDR1 SGHVS and CDR2 FQNEAQ. Written as DNA, the CDR3 is TGTGCCAGCAGCCCACTTAGAGTGGTTAACAATGAGCAGTTCTTC. This sequence encodes CASSPLRVVNNEQFF.

On this clonotype: The junction departs from the called germline gene at one end, perhaps through a read error. V is TRBV12-3 or TRBV12-4 and J is TRBJ2-3; 8 bases line up with TRBD2. This CDR3 spans 17 amino acids. The CDR3 DNA reads TGTGCGAGCAGTTTAGTACTGGTAGCGGGAATATTAGATACGCAGTATTTT. Amino acids: CASSLVLVAGILDTQYF.

The chain couples TRBV4-1 to TRBJ2-7, with D possibly being TRBD1 (5 bases). CDR1 is MGHRA and CDR2 is YSYEKL in the germline V gene. The CDR3 is 13 amino acids. V was cut by 8 bases and J by 4 bases, with 15 bases left in between. The CDR3: CASGFDSRYEQYF. CDR3 nucleotides: TGCGCCAGCGGTTTCGACAGCAGGTACGAGCAGTACTTC.

This chain uses TRBV20-1 with TRBJ2-7; 8 bases fit TRBD1. The CDR3 has 16 residues. CDR1 is DFQATT and CDR2 is SNEGSKA in the germline V gene (reference sequence). The CDR3 coding sequence is TGCAGCACTAGAGATCGGGACAGGCTTATCACCGACGAGCAGTACTTC. Translated, it gives CSTRDRDRLITDEQYF.

A note on this clonotype: At one end, the junction sequence differs from germline, possibly due to a read error. The chain uses TRBV4-2 and TRBJ2-7; the D gene is possibly TRBD2 (5 bases). Germline CDR1 LGHNA, CDR2 YNFKEQ. CDR3 length equals 12 residues. Written as DNA, the CDR3 is TGTGTCTGCAGCCAAGAAGGTAGGGAGCAGTACTTT. Translated, it gives CVCSQEGREQYF.

On this clonotype: Compared with germline, one end of the junction differs, possibly owing to a read error. J is TRBJ2-1 and V is TRBV11-2; 10 bases are shared with TRBD2. The CDR3 runs 15 residues. Germline V gene lookup returns CDR1 SGHAT and CDR2 FQNNGV. The CDR3 nucleotides read TGTGCCACCAGCTTAGACCTTCTAGCGGGAGTGAAGCAGTTCTTC. Encoded protein: CATSLDLLAGVKQFF. Together with reference TRBV11-2 and TRBJ2-1, the CDR3 gives the full variable domain: EAGVAQSPRYKIIEKRQSVAFWCNPISGHATLYWYQQILGQGPKLLIQFQNNGVVDDSQLPKDRFSAERLKGVDSTLKIQPAKLEDSAVYLCATSLDLLAGVKQFFGPGTRLTVL.

Remarks on this clonotype: Likely a read error: the CDR3 ends without its conserved phenylalanine or tryptophan. The rearrangement joins TRBV11-1 to TRBJ2-3; the match to TRBD1 covers 8 bases. The CDR3 has 14 amino acids. With V trimmed by 4 bases and J by 6 bases, 6 bases remained unmatched. CDR1 and CDR2 from the germline V gene are SGHAT and FQDESV (reference sequence). Here the CDR3 reads CASSSTQGADTQYL. In DNA, the CDR3 is TGTGCCAGCAGCTCAACCCAGGGGGCGGATACGCAGTATTTA.

This clonotype has only a few counts. Given a much more abundant clone one base away, this may be a read error. The rearrangement links TRBV10-2 to TRBJ2-1; D gene unclear. Germline CDR1 WSHSY, CDR2 SAAADI. The CDR3 consists of 11 residues. CDR3 residues: CASSESTGQSF. The CDR3 DNA follows: TGCGCCAGCAGTGAGTCGACCGGGCAGTCCTTC.

This clonotype was seen a handful of times. The gene calls are TRBV7-9 and TRBJ1-2; 8 nucleotides align to TRBD1. The germline V gene has CDR1 SEHNR and CDR2 FQNEAQ (reference sequence). Trimming removed 4 bases from V and 8 bases from J; junction bases left unmatched: 9. The CDR3 loop spans 14 amino acids. CDR3 DNA sequence: TGTGCCAGCAGCTCGATCCAGGGGGCGTCCGGCTACACCTTC. This codes for CASSSIQGASGYTF.

The V gene is TRBV12-3 or TRBV12-4, the J gene TRBJ2-3, with D unresolved. V lost 5 bases to trimming and J lost 4 bases, with 10 bases between them. The length of the CDR3 is 13 residues. CDR3 DNA sequence: TGTGCCAGCAGTCGGGCTGGCTCAGATACGCAGTATTTT. Translated, it gives CASSRAGSDTQYF.

J is TRBJ2-1 and V is TRBV5-5; D is ambiguous. Trimming removed 0 bases from V and 0 bases from J, with 16 bases in between. The CDR3 is 18 residues long. Germline CDR1 and CDR2: SGHKS and YYEKEE (reference sequence). CDR3 in amino acids: CASSLEGLVMGSYNEQFF. The CDR3 nucleotides read TGTGCCAGCAGCTTGGAAGGGCTAGTGATGGGCTCCTACAATGAGCAGTTCTTC.

This rearrangement joins TRBV20-1 to TRBJ1-5, with D possibly being TRBD1 (6 bases). Trimming removed 6 bases at V and 4 bases at J, with 16 bases between. Germline loops: CDR1 DFQATT, CDR2 SNEGSKA (reference sequence). The CDR3 is 14 residues long. Here the CDR3 DNA reads TGCAGTGCCGAAACGGCAGGGGTGAATCAGCCCCAGCATTTT. It codes for CSAETAGVNQPQHF.